What follows is one T cell receptor (beta chain) and its context. These data originate in a study of beta chain features in type 1 diabetes. In the study overall: In age, gender and cell yields, patients were similar to healthy donors.

The germline CDR1 and CDR2 sequences are SGHDT and YYEEEE. The V end was cut by 3 bases, the J end by 0 bases, with 16 bases between. This CDR3 contains 16 residues. Post-sort purity exceeded 98% for all sorted populations. The isolated RNA, all of it, was reverse transcribed, so expressed TCRB transcripts were what got sequenced. TCRdb's copy holds only in-frame clones and misses some; the assay was immunoSEQ multiplex PCR. Here the sample spans 390,000 or so clones, around 14% being singletons. V usage is TRBV5-6 and J usage is TRBJ2-7; perhaps TRBD1 as D (6 bases). Sample: naive CD4+ T cells from blood. This clonotype was sampled from a man younger than 45 in good health. The CDR3 sequence is CASSWTELQSSYEQYV. DNA of the CDR3: TGTGCCAGCAGCTGGACAGAACTTCAGAGCTCCTACGAGCAGTACGTC.